Here is one T cell receptor (beta chain) with its context. The method was immunoSEQ multiplex PCR; TCRdb's version includes in-frame clones alone and lacks a portion of them. This table has 65,000 to 100,000 clones, 70% to 90% appearing once. This entry belongs to a study of control samples from healthy donors and cancer patients. This TCR came from a man aged 45-60 years in good health. Material for sequencing was blood.

The CDR3 region is CASSPRLAGGYEQYF. The CDR3 DNA reads as TGTGCCAGCAGCCCGCGACTAGCGGGAGGCTACGAGCAGTACTTC. The genes are TRBV7-8 and TRBJ2-7; 13 bases are shared with TRBD2. V lost 5 bases and J lost 3; bases outside the gene matches: 4. CDR1 and CDR2 from the germline V gene are SGHVS and FQNEAQ. The CDR3 totals 15 residues.